These T cell receptor beta chains were read from a single sample in a study of shared clonotypes between healthy human individuals. Libraries were prepared by immunoSEQ multiplex PCR; TCRdb keeps only in-frame clonotypes and omits some of them. In the table there are almost 750,000 clones, over 60% of which are singletons. The sequenced material came from memory CD4+ T cells sorted from blood. These receptors were obtained from a woman in her thirties in good health. CDR3s include the opening cysteine and the closing phenylalanine or tryptophan. D genes are given only for firm matches. Rows give clone size only sometimes, using once, few, many, or a class for an expanded clone.

J: TRBJ2-7; size: -; D: TRBD2; V: TRBV6-5; DNA: TGTGCCAGCAGTTACCGCGGGACTAGCGCTTACGAGCAGTACTTC; CDR3: CASSYRGTSAYEQYF
J: TRBJ2-7; size: -; D: -; V: TRBV28; DNA: TGTGCCAGCAGTTCCCCCCGGCATAGACGCTACGAGCAGTACTTC; CDR3: CASSSPRHRRYEQYF
J: TRBJ2-5; size: -; D: -; V: TRBV5-1; DNA: TGCGCCAGCAGCTTAAGAGAGACCCAGTACTTC; CDR3: CASSLRETQYF
J: TRBJ1-2; size: -; D: -; V: TRBV27; DNA: TGTGCCAGCAGTTCCCCCCGGGGGCGTAGAGGTGGCTACACCTTC; CDR3: CASSSPRGRRGGYTF
J: TRBJ2-3; size: -; D: TRBD2; V: TRBV2; DNA: TGTGCCAGCGAGAGCGGGGGCACAGATACGCAGTATTTT; CDR3: CASESGGTDTQYF
J: TRBJ2-3; size: -; D: -; V: TRBV6-1; DNA: TGTGCCAGCACACGGGGGAGGGGGGTAACAGATACGCAGTATTTT; CDR3: CASTRGRGVTDTQYF
J: TRBJ2-1; size: -; D: -; V: TRBV6-4; DNA: TGTGCCAGCAGTGATCGTTTGAATGAGCAGTTCTTC; CDR3: CASSDRLNEQFF
J: TRBJ1-1; size: -; D: -; V: TRBV4-1; DNA: TGCGCCAGCAGCCAACGAAATTGGGACACTGAAGCTTTCTTT; CDR3: CASSQRNWDTEAFF
J: TRBJ2-5; size: -; D: -; V: TRBV11-2; DNA: TGTGCCAGCAGTAAGGGGGAAGAGACCCAGTACTTC; CDR3: CASSKGEETQYF
J: TRBJ1-4; size: -; D: -; V: TRBV19; DNA: TGTGCCAGTAGTATAGGTGCAACTAATGAAAAACTGTTTTTT; CDR3: CASSIGATNEKLFF
J: TRBJ2-7; size: -; D: TRBD1; V: TRBV19; DNA: TGTGCCAGTAGTACGACGACAGGGGGCTACGAGCAGTACTTC; CDR3: CASSTTTGGYEQYF
J: TRBJ2-1; size: -; D: -; V: TRBV5-4; DNA: TGTGCCAGCAGCTTGGGGTTGGGTCAAGACAATGAGCAGTTCTTC; CDR3: CASSLGLGQDNEQFF
J: TRBJ2-5; size: -; D: TRBD2; V: TRBV5-1; DNA: TGCGCCAGCAGCTTGGCCTGGGGGGGCCAAGAGACCCAGTACTTC; CDR3: CASSLAWGGQETQYF
J: TRBJ1-2; size: -; D: -; V: TRBV18; DNA: TGTGCCAGCGCCACAGGCATTCGTGACGGCTACACCTTC; CDR3: CASATGIRDGYTF
J: TRBJ2-2; size: -; D: TRBD1; V: TRBV11-2; DNA: TGTGCCAGCAGGCGGACAGGGGCCCCCCAGAACACCGGGGAGCTGTTTTTT; CDR3: CASRRTGAPQNTGELFF
J: TRBJ2-1; size: -; D: TRBD2; V: TRBV25-1; DNA: TGTGCCAGCATCTGGACTAGCGGGAGACGAGATGAGCAGTTCTTC; CDR3: CASIWTSGRRDEQFF
J: TRBJ2-2; size: few; D: -; V: TRBV28; DNA: TGTGCCAGCAGTTCTCTGGACAGCCATAACACCGGGGAGCTGTTTTTT; CDR3: CASSSLDSHNTGELFF
J: TRBJ2-2; size: -; D: -; V: TRBV11-3; DNA: TGTGCCAGCAGCCCGACCGGGTCCGCGAACACCGGGGAGCTGTTTTTT; CDR3: CASSPTGSANTGELFF
J: TRBJ1-1; size: -; D: -; V: TRBV28; DNA: TGTGCCAGCAGTTTAGCCCATCGGGGCACTGAAGCTTTCTTT; CDR3: CASSLAHRGTEAFF
J: TRBJ1-4; size: -; D: -; V: TRBV15; DNA: TGTGCCACCAGCAGAGATCTGGTGGGAGCAACTAATGAAAAACTGTTTTTT; CDR3: CATSRDLVGATNEKLFF
J: TRBJ2-1; size: -; D: -; V: TRBV7-9; DNA: TGTGCCAGCAGCTTACGGCGGGACTACAATGAGCAGTTCTTC; CDR3: CASSLRRDYNEQFF
J: TRBJ2-1; size: -; D: -; V: TRBV18; DNA: TGTGCCAGCTCACCCCAAAGAGAGGAAAATGAGCAGTTCTTC; CDR3: CASSPQREENEQFF
J: TRBJ1-1; size: -; D: TRBD1; V: TRBV7-2; DNA: TGTGCCAGCAGCGGAAGGACAGGACTGAACACTGAAGCTTTCTTT; CDR3: CASSGRTGLNTEAFF
J: TRBJ2-6; size: -; D: -; V: TRBV7-9; DNA: TGTGCCAGCAGCCCGTGGGGGCAGGCTGGCTCTGGGGCCAACGTCCTGACTTTC; CDR3: CASSPWGQAGSGANVLTF
J: TRBJ1-1; size: few; D: TRBD1; V: TRBV5-1; DNA: TGCGCCAGCAGCACCGGGGACAGGGACTGGCCTGAAGCTTTCTTT; CDR3: CASSTGDRDWPEAFF
J: TRBJ1-4; size: -; D: TRBD1; V: TRBV2; DNA: TGTGCCAGCAGTTTGGAGACAGGGCCTCGAAGGGAAAAACTGTTTTTT; CDR3: CASSLETGPRREKLFF
J: TRBJ1-2; size: few; D: -; V: TRBV29-1; DNA: TGCAGCGTTGAAGGGGGAGGACTTGGCTACACCTTC; CDR3: CSVEGGGLGYTF
J: TRBJ1-1; size: few; D: TRBD1; V: TRBV5-1; DNA: TGCGCCAGCAGTGGGACAGCGAACACTGAAGCTTTCTTT; CDR3: CASSGTANTEAFF
J: TRBJ2-1; size: -; D: TRBD2; V: TRBV6-1; DNA: TGTGCCAGCAGTGAAAACCGGGGAGGGCCCCGCGAGCAGTTCTTC; CDR3: CASSENRGGPREQFF
J: TRBJ2-7; size: -; D: TRBD2; V: TRBV7-2; DNA: TGTGCCAGCAGCATAGGACTAGCGGAAACCTACGAGCAGTACTTC; CDR3: CASSIGLAETYEQYF
J: TRBJ2-1; size: once; D: -; V: TRBV7-9; DNA: TGTGCCAGCAGCTTAGTTTCCAGGGAGCAGTTCTTC; CDR3: CASSLVSREQFF
J: TRBJ1-4; size: -; D: TRBD1; V: TRBV13; DNA: TGTGCCAGCAGCACCACAGGGGTACGAGAAAAACTGTTTTTT; CDR3: CASSTTGVREKLFF
J: TRBJ2-3; size: -; D: TRBD1; V: TRBV29-1; DNA: TGCAGCGTGACTCAGGGGGCTTGGACAGATACGCAGTATTTT; CDR3: CSVTQGAWTDTQYF
J: TRBJ1-2; size: -; D: -; V: TRBV19; DNA: TGTGCCAGTAGCGGACAATCTGGGTATGGCTACACCTTC; CDR3: CASSGQSGYGYTF
J: TRBJ1-5; size: -; D: -; V: TRBV19; DNA: TGTGCCAGTAGTATAGTACTATCCAATCAGCCCCAGCATTTT; CDR3: CASSIVLSNQPQHF
J: TRBJ2-3; size: -; D: TRBD1; V: TRBV5-1; DNA: TGCGCCAGCAGCATTTGGACAGGGGCCAGCACAGATACGCAGTATTTT; CDR3: CASSIWTGASTDTQYF
J: TRBJ2-3; size: few; D: -; V: TRBV18; DNA: TGTGCCAGCTCAAAGCTCCCCCTTGGTGATACGCAGTATTTT; CDR3: CASSKLPLGDTQYF
J: TRBJ2-1; size: few; D: -; V: TRBV28; DNA: TGTGCCAGCAGTTATTACAATGAGCAGTTCTTC; CDR3: CASSYYNEQFF
J: TRBJ2-7; size: many; D: TRBD2; V: TRBV18; DNA: TGTGCCAGCTCACTTGGACTAGCGGGAGCCACCTACGAGCAGTACTTC; CDR3: CASSLGLAGATYEQYF
J: TRBJ1-5; size: -; D: TRBD1; V: TRBV2; DNA: TGTGCCAGCCGATTCGGGACAGACAATCAGCCCCAGCATTTT; CDR3: CASRFGTDNQPQHF
J: TRBJ2-7; size: many; D: TRBD2; V: TRBV7-2; DNA: TGTGCCAGCAGCTTAGTAGCGGGAGGTACTTACGAGCAGTACTTC; CDR3: CASSLVAGGTYEQYF
J: TRBJ2-7; size: once; D: -; V: TRBV6-1; DNA: TGTGCCATCAAGAGACGGGACACCGGATCCTACGAGCAGTACTTC; CDR3: CAIKRRDTGSYEQYF
J: TRBJ1-2; size: -; D: -; V: TRBV18; DNA: TGTGCCAGCTCACCAATGACGGAGGGGAATGGCTACACCTTC; CDR3: CASSPMTEGNGYTF